This TCR beta chain stems from a study of blood T cell repertoires in COVID-19. Study at large: PBMCs, B-cell-depleted T cells, or T cells were the source of the cDNA or gDNA that made up the material.

Assay used: immunoSEQ multiplex PCR; TCRdb lists only in-frame clones, some missing. The top ten clones hold about 5% of a sample with a few hundred thousand clones, around 90% of them seen once. What the recovered Cohort 3 donors had was two negative PCRs, clearance, or symptom resolution. Germline-derived CDR1 and CDR2 are MGHRA and YSYEKL. The CDR3 runs to 14 residues. V lost 1 base, J lost 4 bases, and 10 bases lay in between. The receptor comes from a man aged 25 to 40 who had recovered from COVID-19. The V call is TRBV4-1, the J call TRBJ1-1; D is unclear. The sample was PBMCs or T cells enriched from blood (not recorded which). The CDR3: CASSQVPGGTEAFF. DNA for the CDR3: TGCGCCAGCAGCCAAGTTCCGGGTGGCACTGAAGCTTTCTTT.